The following is a TCR beta chain sequence with its context. Its antigen is unknown. The PCR employed 60 Vbeta primers together with 13 Jbeta primers. The data were produced by immunoSEQ multiplex PCR, yet TCRdb's version contains in-frame clones alone and is incomplete. Reported are some 52,000 clones; the ten largest clones contain about 12%. The sample belongs to a study of cytomegalovirus exposure and HLA in healthy donors. Study conclusions and caveats: Indistinguishable V segments such as TRBV6-2 and TRBV6-3 were excluded. Confirmation was obtained in vitro that a few CMV-associated chains are specific for CMV antigens. Reports state that TCR beta sequences accurately predicted most subjects' HLA-A and HLA-B alleles.

V shed 0 bases and J shed 7 bases, with 7 bases lying between them. The germline gives CDR1 SGHNT, CDR2 YYREEE (reference sequence). The CDR3 spans 12 residues. The chain couples TRBV5-4 to TRBJ1-2; D is unresolved. The TCR sequence derives from a woman aged 60-70 years in good health and CMV-seropositive. The sequencing sample was made of PBMCs. As DNA, the CDR3 is TGTGCCAGCAGCTTGGACGGAGGTGGCTACACCTTC. It translates to CASSLDGGGYTF. The full variable domain, in which reference TRBV5-4 and TRBJ1-2 provide the parts outside the CDR3, is ETGVTQSPTHLIKTRGQQVTLRCSSQSGHNTVSWYQQALGQGPQFIFQYYREEENGRGNFPPRFSGLQFPNYSSELNVNALELDDSALYLCASSLDGGGYTFGSGTRLTVV.